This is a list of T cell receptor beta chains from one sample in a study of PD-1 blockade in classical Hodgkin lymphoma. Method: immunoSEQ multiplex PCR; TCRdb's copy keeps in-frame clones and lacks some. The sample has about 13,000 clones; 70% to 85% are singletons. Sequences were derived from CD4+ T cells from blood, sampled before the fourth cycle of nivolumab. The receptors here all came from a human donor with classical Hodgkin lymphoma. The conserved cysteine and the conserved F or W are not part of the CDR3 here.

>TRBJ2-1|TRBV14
ASSQALGLYEQF
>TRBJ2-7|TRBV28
ASTSTPASSYEQY
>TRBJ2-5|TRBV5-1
ASSSGTSGSQETQY
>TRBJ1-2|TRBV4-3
ASSQQGAANYGYT
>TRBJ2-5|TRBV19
ASSIGGGSETQY
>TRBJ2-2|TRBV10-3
AISDTTPNTGELF
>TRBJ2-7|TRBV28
ASSLGSSSYEQY
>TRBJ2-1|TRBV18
ASSPPIRLGSYNEQF
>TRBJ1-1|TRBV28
ASSSSWGRWSEAF
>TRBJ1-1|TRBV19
ASSITAKRMNTEAF
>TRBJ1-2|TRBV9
ASAAGNRAYGYT
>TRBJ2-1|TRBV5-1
ASSSLLGRSSYNEQF
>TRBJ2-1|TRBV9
ASSPFLAGSYNEQF
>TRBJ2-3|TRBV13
ASNAPTDTQY
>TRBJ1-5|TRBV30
AWSGGTGGSNQPQH
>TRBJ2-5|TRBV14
ASSQESWWVEETQY
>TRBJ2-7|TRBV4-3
ASSRDRDYEQY
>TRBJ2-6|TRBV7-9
AGGGSGANVLT
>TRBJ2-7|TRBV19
ASSIADQMVYEQY
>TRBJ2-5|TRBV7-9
ASSFGASGPLGTQY
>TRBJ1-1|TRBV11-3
ASSHQDGEAF
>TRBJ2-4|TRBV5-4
ASSLGGWKDTQY
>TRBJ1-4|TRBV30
AWSVLSGGEKLF
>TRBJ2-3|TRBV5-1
ASSLVGSGPDTQY
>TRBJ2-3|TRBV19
ASSIGPSGRHSTDTQY
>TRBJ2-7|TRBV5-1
ASSFYGASPEQY
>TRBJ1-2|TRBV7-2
ASSWDVGTAYGYT
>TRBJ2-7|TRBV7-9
ASSPRIAGVGEQY
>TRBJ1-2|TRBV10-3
AIRGTGNYGYT
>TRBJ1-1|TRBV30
AWDPGQNTEAF
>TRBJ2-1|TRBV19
ASSIDRVRSYNEQF
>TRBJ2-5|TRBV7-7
ASSLGSKGETQY
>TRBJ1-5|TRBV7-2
ASSSADSSNQPQH
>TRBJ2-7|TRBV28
ASRRGLAYEQY
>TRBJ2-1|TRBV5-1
ASSLTHGEQF
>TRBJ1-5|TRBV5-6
ASSPQGQGSNQPQH
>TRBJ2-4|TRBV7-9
ASSDSGIAKNIQY
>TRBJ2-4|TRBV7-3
ASSLQGYGIQY
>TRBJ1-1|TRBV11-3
ASSPGLHTEAF
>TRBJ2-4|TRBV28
ASIPRGTALAKNIQY
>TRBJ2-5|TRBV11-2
ASSEVGGGELWTQY
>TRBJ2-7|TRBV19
ASSILRAAGDSEQY